This T cell receptor (beta chain) was captured in a study of vaccination effects on CD4 cells after COVID-19. Background on the study: Participants got two doses of BNT162b2 or mRNA-1273 vaccine.

A note on this clone: Its cognate antigen is unknown.

Study findings and constraints: Marked clonal contraction of both clone types appeared late after vaccination.

Profiling relied on immunoSEQ multiplex PCR, and the TCRdb table lists in-frame clones only, not all of them. The sample has about 27,000 clones, roughly 73% seen once. Ahead of sequencing, the ViraFEST assay grew antigen-specific CD4+ T cells using viral peptide pools. Cells that had been cultured for about 10 days were the source of isolated CD4+ T cells. Nucleocapsid antibodies were negative in the vaccine recipients, who had never had SARS-CoV-2 infection. Half the medium was replaced with IL-2 medium on days 3 and 7. The germline V and J ends were trimmed by 0 bases and 4 bases, with 12 bases remaining between them. CDR3 size: 15 residues. Germline V gene data show CDR1 as KGHSY and CDR2 as FQNENV.

The chain joins TRBV16 to TRBJ1-1; D is possibly TRBD1 (6 bases). The sequencing here drew on CD4+ T cells from PBMCs cultured with HCoV-NL63 spike peptides, taken before COVID-19 vaccination. The TCR comes from a human donor who received a COVID-19 vaccine. CDR3 coding DNA: TGTGCCAGCAGCCAATCGAGGGGGGGGATCACTGAAGCTTTCTTT. Protein sequence: CASSQSRGGITEAFF.